Sequencing of this T cell receptor (beta chain) was carried out in a study of T cells in Graves' hyperthyroidism and ophthalmopathy. These patients, aged 18 to 65, had recently diagnosed hyperthyroidism lasting under 2 months. Amplification of TCR beta CDR3 regions was performed using RNA transcripts as template. An initial round of RT-PCR targeting the TCR CDR3 relied on the HTBI primer set. Using its own MiXCR run on the multiplex PCR reads, TCRdb lists one record per CDR3 protein. Counted here are around 99,000 distinct CDR3 sequences, approximately 15% occurring once; the ten biggest clones make up less than 50%. The V gene's germline CDR1 is MGHRA and CDR2 YSYEKL. Trimming removed 0 bases at V and 3 bases at J, with 11 bases between. The length of the CDR3 is 15 residues. This clonotype came up many times. Antigen: not known. Study-wide results and caveats: Ophthalmopathy was told apart from stable hyperthyroidism by a 13 V-J model. Within blood appeared most thyroid clonotypes that had expanded above 0.001.

V gene TRBV4-1 combines with J gene TRBJ1-2, with D possibly matching TRBD1 (6 bases). The TCR comes from a woman aged 45-60 years with Graves' hyperthyroidism. Sequences were obtained from blood. The CDR3 sequence is CASSQDPRGYYGYTF. The CDR3 nucleotides read TGCGCCAGCAGCCAAGATCCCAGGGGATACTATGGCTACACCTTC.